This T cell receptor (beta chain) was recorded in a study of blood T cell repertoires in COVID-19. Study-wide background: Samples of COVID-19 (acute and convalescent) were obtained from the United States, Italy and Spain. PBMCs, B-cell-depleted T cells, or T cells were the source of the cDNA or gDNA that made up the material.

Profiled with immunoSEQ multiplex PCR; TCRdb holds only in-frame clones, not every one. Here the sample spans some 100,000 clones, 70% to 90% being singletons. J lost 2 bases, V lost 4 bases, and 2 bases had no gene match. The CDR3 contains 16 residues. The V and J genes are TRBV5-3 and TRBJ1-6; 11 bases align to TRBD1. TRBV5-3 is an open reading frame whose function is uncertain. Material: peripheral blood. The TCR originated in a woman aged 60-75 years with acute or convalescent COVID-19. The CDR3 bases are TGTGCCAGAAGCCGGGGACAGGGGGCCTATAATTCACCCCTCCACTTT. Protein: CARSRGQGAYNSPLHF.